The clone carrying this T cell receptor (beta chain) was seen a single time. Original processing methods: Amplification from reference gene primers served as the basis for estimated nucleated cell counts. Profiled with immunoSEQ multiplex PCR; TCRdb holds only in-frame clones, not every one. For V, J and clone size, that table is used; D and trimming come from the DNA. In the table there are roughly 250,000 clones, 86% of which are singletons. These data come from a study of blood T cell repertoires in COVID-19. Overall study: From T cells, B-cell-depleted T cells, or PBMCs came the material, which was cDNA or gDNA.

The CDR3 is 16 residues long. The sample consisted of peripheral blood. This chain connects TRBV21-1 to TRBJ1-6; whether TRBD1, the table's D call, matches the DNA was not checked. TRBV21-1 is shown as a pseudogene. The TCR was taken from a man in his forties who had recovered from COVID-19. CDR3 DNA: TGTGCCAGCAGCAAAGACGTCAGGGTGGTTGGGTCACCCCTCCACTTT. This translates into CASSKDVRVVGSPLHF.